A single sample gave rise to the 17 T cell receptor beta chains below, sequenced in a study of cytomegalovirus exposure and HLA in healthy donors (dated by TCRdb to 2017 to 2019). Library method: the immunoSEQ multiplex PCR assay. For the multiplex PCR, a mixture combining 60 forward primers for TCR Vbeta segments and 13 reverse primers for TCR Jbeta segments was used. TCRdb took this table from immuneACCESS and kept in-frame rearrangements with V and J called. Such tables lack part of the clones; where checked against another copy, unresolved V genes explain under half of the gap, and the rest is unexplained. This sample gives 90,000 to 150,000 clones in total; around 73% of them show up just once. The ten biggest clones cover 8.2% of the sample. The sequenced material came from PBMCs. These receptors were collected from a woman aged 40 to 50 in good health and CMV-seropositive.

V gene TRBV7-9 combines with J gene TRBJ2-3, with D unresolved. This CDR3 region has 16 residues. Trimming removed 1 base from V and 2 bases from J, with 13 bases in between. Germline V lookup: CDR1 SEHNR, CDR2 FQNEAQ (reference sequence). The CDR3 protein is CASSLVLTTYTDTQYF. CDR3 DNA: TGTGCCAGCAGCTTAGTTCTTACGACATACACAGATACGCAGTATTTT.

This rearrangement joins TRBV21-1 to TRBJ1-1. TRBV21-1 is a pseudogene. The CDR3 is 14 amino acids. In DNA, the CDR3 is TGTGCCAGCAGTCCCGGCGGGGCGAACACTGAAGCTTTCTTT. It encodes CASSPGGANTEAFF.

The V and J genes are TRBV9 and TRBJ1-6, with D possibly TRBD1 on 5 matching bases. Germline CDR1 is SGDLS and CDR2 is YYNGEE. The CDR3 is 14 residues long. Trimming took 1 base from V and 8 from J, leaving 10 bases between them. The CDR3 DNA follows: TGTGCCAGCAGCGTACTAGGGGAATATTCACCCCTCCACTTT. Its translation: CASSVLGEYSPLHF. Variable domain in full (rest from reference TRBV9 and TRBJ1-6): DSGVTQTPKHLITATGQRVTLRCSPRSGDLSVYWYQQSLDQGLQFLIQYYNGEERAKGNILERFSAQQFPDLHSELNLSSLELGDSALYFCASSVLGEYSPLHFGNGTRLTVT.

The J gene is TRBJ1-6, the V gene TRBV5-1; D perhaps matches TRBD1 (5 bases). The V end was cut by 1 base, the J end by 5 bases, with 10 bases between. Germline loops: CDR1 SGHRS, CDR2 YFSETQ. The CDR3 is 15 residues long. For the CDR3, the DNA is TGCGCCAGCAGCTTGATGCAGGGCGATAATTCACCCCTCCACTTT. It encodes CASSLMQGDNSPLHF.

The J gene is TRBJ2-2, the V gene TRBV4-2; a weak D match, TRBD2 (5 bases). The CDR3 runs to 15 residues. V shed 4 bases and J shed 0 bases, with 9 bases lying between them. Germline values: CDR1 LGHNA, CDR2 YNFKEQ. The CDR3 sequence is CASSRGLSNTGELFF. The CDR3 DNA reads TGTGCCAGCAGCCGCGGACTCTCGAACACCGGGGAGCTGTTTTTT.

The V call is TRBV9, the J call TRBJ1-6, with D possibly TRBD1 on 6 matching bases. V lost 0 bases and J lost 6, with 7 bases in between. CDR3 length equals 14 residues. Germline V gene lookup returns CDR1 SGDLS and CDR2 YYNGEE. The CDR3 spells CASSVADSNSPLHF. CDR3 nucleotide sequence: TGTGCCAGCAGCGTAGCGGACAGTAATTCACCCCTCCACTTT.

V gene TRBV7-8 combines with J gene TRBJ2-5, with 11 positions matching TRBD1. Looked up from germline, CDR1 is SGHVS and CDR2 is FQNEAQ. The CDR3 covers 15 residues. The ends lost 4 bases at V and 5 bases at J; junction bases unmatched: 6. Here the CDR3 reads CASSSRTGGWETQYF. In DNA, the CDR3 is TGTGCCAGCAGCTCAAGGACAGGGGGCTGGGAGACCCAGTACTTC.

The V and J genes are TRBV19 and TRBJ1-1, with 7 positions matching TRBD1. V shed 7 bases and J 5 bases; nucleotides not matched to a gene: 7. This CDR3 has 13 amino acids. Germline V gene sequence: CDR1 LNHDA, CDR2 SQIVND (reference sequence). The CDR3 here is CASIDRVRTEAFF. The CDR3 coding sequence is TGTGCCAGTATCGACAGGGTGCGAACTGAAGCTTTCTTT.

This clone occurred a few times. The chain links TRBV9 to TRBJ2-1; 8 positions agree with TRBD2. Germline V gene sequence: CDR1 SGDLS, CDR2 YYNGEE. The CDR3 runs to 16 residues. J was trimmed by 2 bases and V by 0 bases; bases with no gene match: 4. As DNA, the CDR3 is TGTGCCAGCAGCGTAGACGGTAGCGGGACCTACAATGAGCAGTTCTTC. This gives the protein CASSVDGSGTYNEQFF. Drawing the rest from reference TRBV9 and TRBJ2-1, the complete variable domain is DSGVTQTPKHLITATGQRVTLRCSPRSGDLSVYWYQQSLDQGLQFLIQYYNGEERAKGNILERFSAQQFPDLHSELNLSSLELGDSALYFCASSVDGSGTYNEQFFGPGTRLTVL.

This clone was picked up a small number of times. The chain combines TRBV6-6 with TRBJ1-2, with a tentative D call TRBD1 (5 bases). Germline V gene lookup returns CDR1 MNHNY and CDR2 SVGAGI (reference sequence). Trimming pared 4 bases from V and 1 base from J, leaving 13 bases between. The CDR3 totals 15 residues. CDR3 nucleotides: TGTGCCAGCAGTTCCTACACAGGAATTAACTATGGCTACACCTTC. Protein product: CASSSYTGINYGYTF.

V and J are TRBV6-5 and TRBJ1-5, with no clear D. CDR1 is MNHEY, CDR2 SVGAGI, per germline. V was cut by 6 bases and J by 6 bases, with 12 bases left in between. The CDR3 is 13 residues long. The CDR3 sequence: CASSPMRGQPQHF. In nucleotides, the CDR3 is TGTGCCAGCAGCCCAATGCGGGGTCAGCCCCAGCATTTT.

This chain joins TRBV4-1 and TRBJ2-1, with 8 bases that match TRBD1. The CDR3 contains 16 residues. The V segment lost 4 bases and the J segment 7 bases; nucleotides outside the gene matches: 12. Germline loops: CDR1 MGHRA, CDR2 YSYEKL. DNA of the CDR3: TGCGCCAGCAGCCCCGAAACATCCAGGGGGCGAAATGAGCAGTTCTTC. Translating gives CASSPETSRGRNEQFF.

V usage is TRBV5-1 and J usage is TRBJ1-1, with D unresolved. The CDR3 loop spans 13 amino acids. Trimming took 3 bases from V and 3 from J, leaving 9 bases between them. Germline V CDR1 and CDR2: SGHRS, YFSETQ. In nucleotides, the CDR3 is TGCGCCAGCAGCTCCCGGGTGGACACTGAAGCTTTCTTT. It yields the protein CASSSRVDTEAFF.

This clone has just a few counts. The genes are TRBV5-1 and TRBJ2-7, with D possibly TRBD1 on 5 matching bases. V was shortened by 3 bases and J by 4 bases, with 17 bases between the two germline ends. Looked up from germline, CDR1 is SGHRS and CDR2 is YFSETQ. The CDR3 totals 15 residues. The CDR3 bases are TGCGCCAGCAGCTCCGGACATTACCGCCAATACGAGCAGTACTTC. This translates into CASSSGHYRQYEQYF.

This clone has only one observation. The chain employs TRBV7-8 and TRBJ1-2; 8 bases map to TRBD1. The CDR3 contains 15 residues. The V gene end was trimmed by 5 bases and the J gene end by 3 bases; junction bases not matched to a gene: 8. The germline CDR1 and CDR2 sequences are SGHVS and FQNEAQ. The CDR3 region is CASSPGQENYYGYTF. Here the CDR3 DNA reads TGTGCCAGCAGCCCGGGACAGGAGAACTACTATGGCTACACCTTC.

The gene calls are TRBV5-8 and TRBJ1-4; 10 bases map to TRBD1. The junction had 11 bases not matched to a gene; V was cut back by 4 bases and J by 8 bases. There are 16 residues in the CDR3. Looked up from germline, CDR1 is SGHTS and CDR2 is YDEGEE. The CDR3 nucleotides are TGTGCCAGCAGCCTTCGGACCGGGACAGGGGAAGAAAAACTGTTTTTT. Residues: CASSLRTGTGEEKLFF. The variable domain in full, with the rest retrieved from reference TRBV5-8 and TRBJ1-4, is EAGVTQSPTHLIKTRGQQATLRCSPISGHTSVYWYQQALGLGLQFLLWYDEGEERNRGNFPPRFSGRQFPNYSSELNVNALELEDSALYLCASSLRTGTGEEKLFFGSGTQLSVL.

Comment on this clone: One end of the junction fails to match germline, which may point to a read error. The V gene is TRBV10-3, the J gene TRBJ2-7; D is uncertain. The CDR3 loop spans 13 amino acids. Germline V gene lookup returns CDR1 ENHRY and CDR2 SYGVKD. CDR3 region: CAIGESAAYEQYF. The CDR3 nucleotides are TGTGCCATCGGTGAGTCGGCAGCCTACGAGCAGTACTTC.